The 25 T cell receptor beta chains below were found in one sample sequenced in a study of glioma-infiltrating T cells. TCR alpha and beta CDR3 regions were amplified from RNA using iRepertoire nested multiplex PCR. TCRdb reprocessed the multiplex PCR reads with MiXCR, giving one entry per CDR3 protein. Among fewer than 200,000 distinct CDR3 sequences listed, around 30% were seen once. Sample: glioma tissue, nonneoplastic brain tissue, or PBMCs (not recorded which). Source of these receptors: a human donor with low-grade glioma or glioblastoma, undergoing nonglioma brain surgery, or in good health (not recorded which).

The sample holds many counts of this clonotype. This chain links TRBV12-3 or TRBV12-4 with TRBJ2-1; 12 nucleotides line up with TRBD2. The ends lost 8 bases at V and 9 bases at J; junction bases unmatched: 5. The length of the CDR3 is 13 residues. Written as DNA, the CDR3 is TGTGCCAGCGATCTAGCGGGAGGGAGTGAGCAGTTCTTC. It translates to CASDLAGGSEQFF.

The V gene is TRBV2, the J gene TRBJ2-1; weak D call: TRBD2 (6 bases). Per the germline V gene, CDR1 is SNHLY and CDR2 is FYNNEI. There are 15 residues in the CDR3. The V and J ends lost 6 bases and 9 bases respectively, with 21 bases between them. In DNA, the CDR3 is TGTGCCAGCAGCTTCGCCGGGAGTTCTCTCGGTGAGCAGTTCTTC. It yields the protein CASSFAGSSLGEQFF. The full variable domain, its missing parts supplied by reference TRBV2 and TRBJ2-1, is EPEVTQTPSHQVTQMGQEVILRCVPISNHLYFYWYRQILGQKVEFLVSFYNNEISEKSEIFDDQFSVERPDGSNFTLKIRSTKLEDSAMYFCASSFAGSSLGEQFFGPGTRLTVL.

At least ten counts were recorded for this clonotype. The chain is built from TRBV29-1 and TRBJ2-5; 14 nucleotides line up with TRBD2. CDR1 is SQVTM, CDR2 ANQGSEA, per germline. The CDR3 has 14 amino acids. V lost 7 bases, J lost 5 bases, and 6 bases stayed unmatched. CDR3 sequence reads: CSATGLAGAETQYF. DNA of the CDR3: TGCAGCGCAACGGGACTAGCGGGAGCGGAGACCCAGTACTTC.

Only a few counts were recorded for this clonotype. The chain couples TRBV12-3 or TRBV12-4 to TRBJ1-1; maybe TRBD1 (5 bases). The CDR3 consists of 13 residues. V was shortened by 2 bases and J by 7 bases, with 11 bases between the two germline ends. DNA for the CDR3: TGTGCCAGCAGTTTATCAGGGACTCGTGAAGCTTTCTTT. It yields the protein CASSLSGTREAFF.

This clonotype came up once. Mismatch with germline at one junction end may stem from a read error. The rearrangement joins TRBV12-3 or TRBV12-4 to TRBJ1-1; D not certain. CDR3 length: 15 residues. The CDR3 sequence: CARSLRPTLNTEAFF. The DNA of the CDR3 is TGTGCCAGAAGTTTAAGACCCACCCTGAACACTGAAGCTTTCTTT.

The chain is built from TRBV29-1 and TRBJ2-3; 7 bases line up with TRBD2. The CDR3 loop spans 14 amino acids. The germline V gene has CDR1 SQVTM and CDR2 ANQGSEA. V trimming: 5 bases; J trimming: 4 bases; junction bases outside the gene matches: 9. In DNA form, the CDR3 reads TGCAGCGTTCTGAGGGAGGGCCTTCCAGATACGCAGTATTTT. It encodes CSVLREGLPDTQYF.

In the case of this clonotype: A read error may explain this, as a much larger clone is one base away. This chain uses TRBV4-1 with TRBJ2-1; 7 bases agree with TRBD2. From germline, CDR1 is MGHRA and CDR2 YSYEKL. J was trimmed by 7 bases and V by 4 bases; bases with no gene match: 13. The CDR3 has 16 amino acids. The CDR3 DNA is TGCGCCAGCAGCCCGCGAGCGGGAAGTGCTGGGAATGAGCAGTTCTTC. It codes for CASSPRAGSAGNEQFF.

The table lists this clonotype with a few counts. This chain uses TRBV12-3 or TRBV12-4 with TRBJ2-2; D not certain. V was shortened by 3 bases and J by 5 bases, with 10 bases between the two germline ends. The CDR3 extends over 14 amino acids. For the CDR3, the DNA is TGTGCCAGCAGTTTCGACACGAGGACCGGGGAGCTGTTTTTT. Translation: CASSFDTRTGELFF.

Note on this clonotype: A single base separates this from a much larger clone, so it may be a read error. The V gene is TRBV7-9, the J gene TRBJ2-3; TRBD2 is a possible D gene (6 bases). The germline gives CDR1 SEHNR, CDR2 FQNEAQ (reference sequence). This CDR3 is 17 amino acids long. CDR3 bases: TGTGCCAGCAGCTTAGTCCGGGAGAGCCTTTTCACAGATACGAAGTATTTT. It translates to CASSLVRESLFTDTKYF.

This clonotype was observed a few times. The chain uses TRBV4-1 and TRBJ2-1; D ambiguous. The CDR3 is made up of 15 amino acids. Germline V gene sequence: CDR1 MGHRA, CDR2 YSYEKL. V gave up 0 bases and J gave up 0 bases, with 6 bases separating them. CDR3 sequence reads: CASSQEASSYNEQFF. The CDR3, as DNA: TGCGCCAGCAGCCAAGAGGCGAGCTCCTACAATGAGCAGTTCTTC.

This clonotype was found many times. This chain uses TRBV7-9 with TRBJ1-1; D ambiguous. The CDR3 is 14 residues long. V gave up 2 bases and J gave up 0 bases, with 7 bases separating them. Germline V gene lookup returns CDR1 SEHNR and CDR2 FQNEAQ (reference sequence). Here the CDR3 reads CASSLMTMNTEAFF. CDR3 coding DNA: TGTGCCAGCAGCTTAATGACTATGAACACTGAAGCTTTCTTT. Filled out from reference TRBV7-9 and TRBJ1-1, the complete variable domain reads DTGVSQNPRHKITKRGQNVTFRCDPISEHNRLYWYRQTLGQGPEFLTYFQNEAQLEKSRLLSDRFSAERPKGSFSTLEIQRTEQGDSAMYLCASSLMTMNTEAFFGQGTRLTVV.

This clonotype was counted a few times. The CDR3 bases are TGTGCCAGTAGTATAACGGGGAGCTCCTACAATGAGCAGTTCTTC. Encoded protein: CASSITGSSYNEQFF. The genes are TRBV19 and TRBJ2-1, with D perhaps matching TRBD2 (5 bases). CDR1 and CDR2 (germline): LNHDA, SQIVND (reference sequence). Trimming removed 2 bases at V and 0 bases at J, with 8 bases between. The CDR3 loop spans 15 amino acids. The full variable domain, completed using reference TRBV19 and TRBJ2-1, is DGGITQSPKYLFRKEGQNVTLSCEQNLNHDAMYWYRQDPGQGLRLIYYSQIVNDFQKGDIAEGYSVSREKKESFPLTVTSAQKNPTAFYLCASSITGSSYNEQFFGPGTRLTVL.

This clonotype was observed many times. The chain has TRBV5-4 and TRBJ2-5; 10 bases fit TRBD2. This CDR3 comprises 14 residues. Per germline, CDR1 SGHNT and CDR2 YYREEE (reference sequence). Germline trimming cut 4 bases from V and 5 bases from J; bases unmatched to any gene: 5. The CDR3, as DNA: TGTGCCAGCAGCCAGATAGCGGGAGGCGAGACCCAGTACTTC. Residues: CASSQIAGGETQYF.

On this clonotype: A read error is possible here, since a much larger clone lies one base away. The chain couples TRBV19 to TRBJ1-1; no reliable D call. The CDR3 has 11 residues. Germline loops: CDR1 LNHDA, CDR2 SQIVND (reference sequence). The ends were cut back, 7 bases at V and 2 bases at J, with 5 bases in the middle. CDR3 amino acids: CASNYNTEAFF. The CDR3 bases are TGTGCCAGTAATTATAACACTGAAGCTTTCTTT.

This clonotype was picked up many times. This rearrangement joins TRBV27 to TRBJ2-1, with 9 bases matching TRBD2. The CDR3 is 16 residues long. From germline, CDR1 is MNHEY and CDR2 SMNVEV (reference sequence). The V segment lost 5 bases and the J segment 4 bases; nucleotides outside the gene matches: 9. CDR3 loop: CASSRRLAETYNEQFF. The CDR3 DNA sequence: TGTGCCAGCAGTCGAAGACTAGCGGAGACGTACAATGAGCAGTTCTTC.

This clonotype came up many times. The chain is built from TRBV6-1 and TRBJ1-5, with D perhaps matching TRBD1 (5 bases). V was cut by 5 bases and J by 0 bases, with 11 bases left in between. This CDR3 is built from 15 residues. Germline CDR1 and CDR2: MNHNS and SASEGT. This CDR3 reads CASSFGQDSNQPQHF. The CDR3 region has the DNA TGTGCCAGCAGTTTCGGACAAGATAGCAATCAGCCCCAGCATTTT.

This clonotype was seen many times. The CDR3 spells CASSMTGYTDTQYF. The CDR3 nucleotides read TGTGCCAGCAGTATGACAGGGTATACAGATACGCAGTATTTT. The chain links TRBV2 to TRBJ2-3; 7 bases fit TRBD1. This CDR3 contains 14 residues. CDR1 is SNHLY, CDR2 FYNNEI, per germline. V trimming: 5 bases; J trimming: 3 bases; junction bases outside the gene matches: 5.

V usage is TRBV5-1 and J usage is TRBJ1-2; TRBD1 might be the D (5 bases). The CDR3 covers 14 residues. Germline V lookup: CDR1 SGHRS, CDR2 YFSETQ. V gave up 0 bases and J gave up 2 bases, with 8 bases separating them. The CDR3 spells CASSLAAGNYGYTF. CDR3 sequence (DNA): TGCGCCAGCAGCTTGGCCGCAGGGAACTATGGCTACACCTTC.

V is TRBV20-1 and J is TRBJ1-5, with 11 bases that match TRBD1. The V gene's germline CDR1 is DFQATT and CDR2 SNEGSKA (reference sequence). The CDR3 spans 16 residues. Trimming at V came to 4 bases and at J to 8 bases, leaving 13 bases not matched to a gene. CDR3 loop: CSATLGRDRGNKPQHF. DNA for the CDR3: TGCAGTGCTACCCTGGGCCGGGACAGGGGGAATAAGCCCCAGCATTTT.

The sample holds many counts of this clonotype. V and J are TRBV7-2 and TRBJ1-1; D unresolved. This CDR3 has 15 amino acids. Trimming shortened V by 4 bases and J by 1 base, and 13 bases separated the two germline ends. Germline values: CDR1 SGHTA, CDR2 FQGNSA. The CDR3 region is CASSSPRMGNTEAFF. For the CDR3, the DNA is TGTGCCAGCAGCTCCCCAAGGATGGGGAACACTGAAGCTTTCTTT.

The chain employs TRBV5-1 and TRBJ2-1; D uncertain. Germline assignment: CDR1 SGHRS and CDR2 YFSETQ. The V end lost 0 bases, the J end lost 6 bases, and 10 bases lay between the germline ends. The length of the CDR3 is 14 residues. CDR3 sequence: CASSLVMGSNEQFF. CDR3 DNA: TGCGCCAGCAGCTTGGTAATGGGTTCCAATGAGCAGTTCTTC. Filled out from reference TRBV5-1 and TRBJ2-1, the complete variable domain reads KAGVTQTPRYLIKTRGQQVTLSCSPISGHRSVSWYQQTPGQGLQFLFEYFSETQRNKGNFPGRFSGRQFSNSRSEMNVSTLELGDSALYLCASSLVMGSNEQFFGPGTRLTVL.

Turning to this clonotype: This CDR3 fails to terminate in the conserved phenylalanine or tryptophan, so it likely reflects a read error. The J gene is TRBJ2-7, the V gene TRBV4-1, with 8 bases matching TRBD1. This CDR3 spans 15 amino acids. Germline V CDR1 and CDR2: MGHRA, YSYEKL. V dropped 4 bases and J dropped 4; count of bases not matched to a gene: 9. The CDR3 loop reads CASSPTQGASYEQYL. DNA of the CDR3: TGCGCCAGCAGCCCCACCCAGGGGGCCTCATACGAGCAGTACCTC.

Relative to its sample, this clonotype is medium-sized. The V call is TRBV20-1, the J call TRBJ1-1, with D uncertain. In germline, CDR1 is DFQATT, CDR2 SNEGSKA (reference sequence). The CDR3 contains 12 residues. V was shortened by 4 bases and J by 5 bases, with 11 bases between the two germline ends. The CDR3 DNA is TGCAGTGCTATGGGTACGGAGACTGAAGCTTTCTTT. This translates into CSAMGTETEAFF.

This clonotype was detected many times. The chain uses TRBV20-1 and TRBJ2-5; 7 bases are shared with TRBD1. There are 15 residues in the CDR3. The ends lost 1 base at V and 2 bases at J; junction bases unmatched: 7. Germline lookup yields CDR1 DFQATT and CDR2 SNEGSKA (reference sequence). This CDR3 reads CSARVRGQAQETQYF. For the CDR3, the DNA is TGCAGTGCTAGAGTAAGAGGACAGGCTCAAGAGACCCAGTACTTC.

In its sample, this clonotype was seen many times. The CDR3 spells CASSQDGNMNTEAFF. CDR3 in DNA: TGTGCCAGCAGCCAAGATGGAAATATGAACACTGAAGCTTTCTTT. The chain has TRBV4-2 and TRBJ1-1; unclear D gene. CDR1 is LGHNA, CDR2 YNFKEQ, per germline. V shed 0 bases and J shed 0 bases, with 8 bases lying between them. The CDR3 totals 15 residues.